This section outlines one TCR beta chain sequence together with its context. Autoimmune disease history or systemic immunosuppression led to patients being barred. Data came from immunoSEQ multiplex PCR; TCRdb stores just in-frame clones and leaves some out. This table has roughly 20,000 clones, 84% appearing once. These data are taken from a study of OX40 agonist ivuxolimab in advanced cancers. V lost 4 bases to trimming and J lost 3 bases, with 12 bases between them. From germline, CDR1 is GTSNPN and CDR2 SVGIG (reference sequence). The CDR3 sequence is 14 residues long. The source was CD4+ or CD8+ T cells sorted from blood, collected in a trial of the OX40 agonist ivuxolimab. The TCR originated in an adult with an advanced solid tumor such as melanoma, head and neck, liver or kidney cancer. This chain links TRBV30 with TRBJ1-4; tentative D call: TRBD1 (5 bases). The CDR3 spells CAWKGQPPNEKLFF. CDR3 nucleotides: TGTGCCTGGAAGGGGCAGCCCCCTAATGAAAAACTGTTTTTT.